A single sample is the source of the 9 T cell receptor beta chains below, sequenced in a study of cytomegalovirus exposure and HLA in healthy donors. Profiled with immunoSEQ multiplex PCR; TCRdb holds only in-frame clones, not every one. Among tens of thousands of clones listed, 84% were seen once. Input material: PBMCs. The receptors stem from a woman between 18 and 30 years old in good health and CMV-seropositive.

CDR3 DNA: TGTGCCAGCAGCTTAGATGAGGGACAGCCCCAGCATTTT. It is translated as CASSLDEGQPQHF. J is TRBJ1-5 and V is TRBV7-2, with no clear D. V lost 1 base to trimming and J lost 7 bases, with 8 bases between them. This CDR3 contains 13 residues. Germline assignment: CDR1 SGHTA and CDR2 FQGNSA.

The V and J genes are TRBV7-7 and TRBJ2-7; possibly TRBD1 for D (5 bases). Germline V lookup: CDR1 SSHAT, CDR2 FNYEAQ (reference sequence). V was shortened by 5 bases and J by 7 bases, with 15 bases between the two germline ends. The CDR3 extends over 13 amino acids. Here the CDR3 DNA reads TGTGCCAGCAGCCCGCGACAGTTTTCTGAGCAGTACTTC. Translation: CASSPRQFSEQYF.

The rearrangement uses TRBV5-1 and TRBJ1-1; D remains ambiguous. The CDR3 spans 14 residues. CDR1 SGHRS and CDR2 YFSETQ come from the germline V gene. With 1 base removed from V and 0 bases from J, the gap between germline ends came to 7 bases. CDR3 DNA sequence: TGCGCCAGCAGCTTGAGAGCTATGAACACTGAAGCTTTCTTT. This encodes CASSLRAMNTEAFF.

The V and J genes are TRBV2 and TRBJ2-6; 12 nucleotides line up with TRBD1. Trimming at V came to 6 bases and at J to 8 bases, leaving 2 bases not matched to a gene. Germline V lookup: CDR1 SNHLY, CDR2 FYNNEI. The CDR3 is 14 amino acids. The CDR3 region has the DNA TGTGCCAGCAGAGGGACAGGGGGCACCAACGTCCTGACTTTC. Translating gives CASRGTGGTNVLTF.

The chain joins TRBV2 to TRBJ1-1, with D tentatively TRBD1 (5 bases). The CDR3 has 12 residues. Germline loops: CDR1 SNHLY, CDR2 FYNNEI. V lost 8 bases to trimming and J lost 1 base, with 8 bases between them. CDR3 residues: CASLTGNTEAFF. The CDR3 coding sequence is TGTGCCAGCTTAACAGGGAACACTGAAGCTTTCTTT.

The chain uses TRBV28 and TRBJ2-7; 7 nucleotides line up with TRBD1. V shed 1 base, J shed 5 bases, and the junction held 5 bases outside the gene matches. In germline, CDR1 is MDHEN, CDR2 SYDVKM. CDR3 length equals 14 residues. The CDR3 DNA follows: TGTGCCAGCAGTTTATCTGACAGGGTAAACGAGCAGTACTTC. Translation: CASSLSDRVNEQYF. The entire variable domain, with the rest obtained from reference TRBV28 and TRBJ2-7, is as follows: DVKVTQSSRYLVKRTGEKVFLECVQDMDHENMFWYRQDPGLGLRLIYFSYDVKMKEKGDIPEGYSVSREKKERFSLILESASTNQTSMYLCASSLSDRVNEQYFGPGTRLTVT.

This chain links TRBV27 with TRBJ2-1, with 12 bases matching TRBD2. Germline assignment: CDR1 MNHEY and CDR2 SMNVEV (reference sequence). V lost 0 bases, J lost 9 bases, and 12 bases stayed unmatched. This CDR3 is built from 18 residues. As DNA, the CDR3 is TGTGCCAGCAGTTTATCGGGTCTAGCGGGGGGGCCGCAAGGTGAGCAGTTCTTC. Translation gives CASSLSGLAGGPQGEQFF.

This clone was recorded a few times. The rearrangement links TRBV6-5 to TRBJ2-2; no definite D call. CDR1 MNHEY and CDR2 SVGAGI come from the germline V gene. The CDR3 runs 14 residues. The germline V and J ends were trimmed by 0 bases and 5 bases, with 7 bases remaining between them. Here the CDR3 reads CASSYSYETGELFF. For the CDR3, the DNA is TGTGCCAGCAGTTACTCGTACGAGACCGGGGAGCTGTTTTTT.

The gene calls are TRBV6-1 and TRBJ1-4; unclear D gene. There are 15 residues in the CDR3. CDR1 and CDR2 (germline): MNHNS, SASEGT. The V end lost 2 bases, the J end lost 8 bases, and 15 bases lay between the germline ends. The CDR3 loop is CASSELIQIEEKLFF. The DNA of the CDR3 is TGTGCCAGCAGTGAATTAATACAGATCGAAGAAAAACTGTTTTTT.